This record looks at one TCR beta chain sequence and its context. Cohort assignment relied on participant-reported clinical history. The data belong to a study of blood T cell repertoires in COVID-19. Assay: immunoSEQ multiplex PCR; the TCRdb copy retains only in-frame clones and omits some. In the table there are about 250,000 clones, under 90% of which are singletons. Sequencing used PBMCs or T cells enriched from blood (not recorded which). The receptor was isolated from a man aged 35-49 years who had recovered from COVID-19.

As DNA, the CDR3 is TGTGCCAGCACTTACAGAACCTCCAACTATGGCTACACCTTC. Translated, it gives CASTYRTSNYGYTF. The gene calls are TRBV2 and TRBJ1-2; D not certain. The CDR3 covers 14 residues. V lost 7 bases and J lost 2, with 14 bases in between. CDR1 is SNHLY, CDR2 FYNNEI, per germline.